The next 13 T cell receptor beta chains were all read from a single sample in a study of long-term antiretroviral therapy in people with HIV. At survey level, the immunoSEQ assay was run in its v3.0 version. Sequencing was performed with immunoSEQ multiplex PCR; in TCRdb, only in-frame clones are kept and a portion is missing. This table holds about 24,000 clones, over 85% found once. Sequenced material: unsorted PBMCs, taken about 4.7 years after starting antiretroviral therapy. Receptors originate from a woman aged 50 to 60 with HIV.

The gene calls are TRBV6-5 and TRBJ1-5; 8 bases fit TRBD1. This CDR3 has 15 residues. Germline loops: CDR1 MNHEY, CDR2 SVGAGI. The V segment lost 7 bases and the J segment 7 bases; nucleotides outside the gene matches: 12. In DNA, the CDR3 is TGTGCCAGCAAGGGGGACCAGGGGGCAAAGCAGCCCCAGCATTTT. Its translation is CASKGDQGAKQPQHF.

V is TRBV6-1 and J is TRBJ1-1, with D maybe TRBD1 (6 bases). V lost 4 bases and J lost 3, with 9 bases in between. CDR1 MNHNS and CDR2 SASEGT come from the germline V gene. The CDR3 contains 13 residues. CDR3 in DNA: TGTGCCAGCAGTGGGACAGTCGACACTGAAGCTTTCTTT. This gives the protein CASSGTVDTEAFF.

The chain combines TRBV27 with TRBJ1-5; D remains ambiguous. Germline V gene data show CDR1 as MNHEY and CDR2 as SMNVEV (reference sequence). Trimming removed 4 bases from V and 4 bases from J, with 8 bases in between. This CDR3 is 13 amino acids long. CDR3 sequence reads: CASSSTWNQPQHF. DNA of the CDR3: TGTGCCAGCAGTTCTACATGGAATCAGCCCCAGCATTTT.

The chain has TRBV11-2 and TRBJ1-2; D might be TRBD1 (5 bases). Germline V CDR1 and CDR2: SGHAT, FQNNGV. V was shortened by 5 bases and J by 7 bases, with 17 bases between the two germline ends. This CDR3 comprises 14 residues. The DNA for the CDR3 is TGTGCCAGCAGCCACGGGGCGGCTTCGCGTGGCTACACCTTC. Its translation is CASSHGAASRGYTF. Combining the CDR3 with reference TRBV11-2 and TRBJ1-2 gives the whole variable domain EAGVAQSPRYKIIEKRQSVAFWCNPISGHATLYWYQQILGQGPKLLIQFQNNGVVDDSQLPKDRFSAERLKGVDSTLKIQPAKLEDSAVYLCASSHGAASRGYTFGSGTRLTVV.

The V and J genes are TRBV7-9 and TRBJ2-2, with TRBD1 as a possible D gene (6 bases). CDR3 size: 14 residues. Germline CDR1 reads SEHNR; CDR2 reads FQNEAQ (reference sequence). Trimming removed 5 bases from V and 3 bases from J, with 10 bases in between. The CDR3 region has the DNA TGTGCCAGCAGCCGGACAGTGGACACCGGGGAGCTGTTTTTT. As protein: CASSRTVDTGELFF.

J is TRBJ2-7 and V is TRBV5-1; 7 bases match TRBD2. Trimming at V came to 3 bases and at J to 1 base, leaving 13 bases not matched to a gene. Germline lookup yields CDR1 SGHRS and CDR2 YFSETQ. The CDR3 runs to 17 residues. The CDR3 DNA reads TGCGCCAGCAGCTCCCATAGGCGGCACGGGAGGTCCTACGAGCAGTACTTC. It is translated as CASSSHRRHGRSYEQYF.

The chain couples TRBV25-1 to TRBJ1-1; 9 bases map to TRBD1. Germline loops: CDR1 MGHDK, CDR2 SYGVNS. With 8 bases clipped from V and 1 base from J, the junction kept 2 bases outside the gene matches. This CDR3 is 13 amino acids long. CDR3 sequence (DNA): TGTGCCAGCGGGGGACAGGGGAACACTGAAGCTTTCTTT. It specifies CASGGQGNTEAFF.

The DNA of the CDR3 is TGTGCCAGCAGCTTGTACGGTGAGCAGTTCTTC. Its translation: CASSLYGEQFF. The chain is built from TRBV5-6 and TRBJ2-1, with D unresolved. Germline V gives CDR1 SGHDT, CDR2 YYEEEE. V was shortened by 1 base and J by 9 bases, with 5 bases between the two germline ends. CDR3 length: 11 amino acids.

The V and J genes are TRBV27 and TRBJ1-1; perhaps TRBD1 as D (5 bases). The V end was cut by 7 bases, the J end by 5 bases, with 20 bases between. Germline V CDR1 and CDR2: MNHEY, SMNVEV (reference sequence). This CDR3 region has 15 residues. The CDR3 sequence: CASIPPRPGRTEAFF. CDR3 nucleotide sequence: TGTGCCAGCATTCCCCCCCGGCCGGGGCGGACTGAAGCTTTCTTT.

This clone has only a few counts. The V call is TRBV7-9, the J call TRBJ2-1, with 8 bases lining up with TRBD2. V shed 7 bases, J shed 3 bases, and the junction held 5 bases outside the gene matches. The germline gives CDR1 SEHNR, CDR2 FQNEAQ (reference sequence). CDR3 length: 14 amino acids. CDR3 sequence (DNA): TGTGCCAGCACGGCGGGAGGCTTCTACAATGAGCAGTTCTTC. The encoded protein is CASTAGGFYNEQFF. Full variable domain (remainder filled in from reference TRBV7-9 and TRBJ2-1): DTGVSQNPRHKITKRGQNVTFRCDPISEHNRLYWYRQTLGQGPEFLTYFQNEAQLEKSRLLSDRFSAERPKGSFSTLEIQRTEQGDSAMYLCASTAGGFYNEQFFGPGTRLTVL.

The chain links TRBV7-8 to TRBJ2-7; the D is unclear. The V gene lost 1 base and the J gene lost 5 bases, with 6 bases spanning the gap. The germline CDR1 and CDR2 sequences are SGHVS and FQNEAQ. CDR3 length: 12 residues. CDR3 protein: CASSLGKNEQYF. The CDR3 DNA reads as TGTGCCAGCAGCTTAGGGAAGAACGAGCAGTACTTC.

This CDR3 reads CASNQGTEQFF. The CDR3 DNA reads as TGTGCCAGCAATCAAGGGACAGAGCAGTTCTTC. V and J are TRBV2 and TRBJ2-1, with a tentative D call TRBD1 (6 bases). The CDR3 has 11 amino acids. Germline assignment: CDR1 SNHLY and CDR2 FYNNEI. V lost 7 bases, J lost 10 bases, and 11 bases lay in between.

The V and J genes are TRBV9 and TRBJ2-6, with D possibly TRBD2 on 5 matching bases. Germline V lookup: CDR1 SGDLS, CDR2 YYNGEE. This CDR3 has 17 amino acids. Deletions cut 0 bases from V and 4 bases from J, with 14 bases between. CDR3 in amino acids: CASSVGAGSMGANVLTF. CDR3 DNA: TGTGCCAGCAGCGTAGGCGCGGGCTCGATGGGGGCCAACGTCCTGACTTTC.